This T cell receptor beta chain stems from a study of pediatric ulcerative colitis. Findings of the study overall: All ulcerative colitis patients, but no controls, carried a couple of rectal clonotypes.

In its sample, this clone was seen a few times. The antigen is unknown. Up to 500,000 reads were sequenced per sample. The repertoire was sequenced with immunoSEQ multiplex PCR; TCRdb's copy has only in-frame clones and lacks some. The table lists roughly 64,000 clones, 80% to 90% of them singletons. The germline gives CDR1 SGHTA, CDR2 FQGNSA. This CDR3 is built from 13 residues. Trimming left V 2 bases short and J 5 bases short, with 7 bases between. The specimen sequenced was blood. The rearrangement joins TRBV7-2 to TRBJ1-5, with unresolved D. This receptor was identified in a boy under 18 with severe ulcerative colitis. The CDR3 is CASSLLMYQPQHF. The CDR3 DNA is TGTGCCAGCAGCTTACTAATGTATCAGCCCCAGCATTTT.